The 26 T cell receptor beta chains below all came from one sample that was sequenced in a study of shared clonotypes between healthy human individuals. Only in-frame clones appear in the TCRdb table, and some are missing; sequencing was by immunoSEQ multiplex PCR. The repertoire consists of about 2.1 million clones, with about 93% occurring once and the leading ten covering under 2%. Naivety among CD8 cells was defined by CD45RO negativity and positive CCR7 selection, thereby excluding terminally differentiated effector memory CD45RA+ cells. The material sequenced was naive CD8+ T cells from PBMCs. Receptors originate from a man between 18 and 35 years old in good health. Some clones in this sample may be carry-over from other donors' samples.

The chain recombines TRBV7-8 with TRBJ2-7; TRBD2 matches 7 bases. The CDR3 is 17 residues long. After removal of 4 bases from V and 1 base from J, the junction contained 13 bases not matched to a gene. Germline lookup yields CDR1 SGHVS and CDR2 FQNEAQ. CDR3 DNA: TGTGCCAGCAGCTACTGGAACAGCGGGAACCCATCCTACGAGCAGTACTTC. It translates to CASSYWNSGNPSYEQYF.

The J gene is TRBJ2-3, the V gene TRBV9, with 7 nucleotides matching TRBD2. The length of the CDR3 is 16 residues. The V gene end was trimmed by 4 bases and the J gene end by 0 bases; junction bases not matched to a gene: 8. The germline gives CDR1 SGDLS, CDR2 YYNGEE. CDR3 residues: CASSPETSRSTDTQYF. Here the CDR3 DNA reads TGTGCCAGCAGCCCCGAGACTAGCCGAAGCACAGATACGCAGTATTTT.

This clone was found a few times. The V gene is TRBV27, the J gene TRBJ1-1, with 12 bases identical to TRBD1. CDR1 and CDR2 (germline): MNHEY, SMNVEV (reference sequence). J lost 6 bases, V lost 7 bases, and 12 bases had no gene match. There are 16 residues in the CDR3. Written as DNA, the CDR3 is TGTGCCAGCATCGATTACTACCGGGACAGGGGGCCTGAAGCTTTCTTT. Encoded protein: CASIDYYRDRGPEAFF.

CDR3 region: CASSPRSGAHPEQYF. CDR3 DNA: TGTGCCAGCAGCCCGCGGAGCGGGGCCCACCCCGAGCAGTACTTC. This chain links TRBV7-9 with TRBJ2-7, with 7 bases that match TRBD2. From germline, CDR1 is SEHNR and CDR2 FQNEAQ (reference sequence). The CDR3 is made up of 15 amino acids. Trimming took 5 bases from V and 6 from J; bases not matched to a gene: 13.

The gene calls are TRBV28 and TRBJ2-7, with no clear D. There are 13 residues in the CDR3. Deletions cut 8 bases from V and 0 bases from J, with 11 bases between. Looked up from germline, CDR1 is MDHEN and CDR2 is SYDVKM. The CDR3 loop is CASLGLASYEQYF. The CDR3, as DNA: TGTGCCAGCCTGGGGTTAGCCTCCTACGAGCAGTACTTC.

The CDR3 sequence: CASTPGTGRGATDRTYEQYF. The CDR3 nucleotides are TGTGCCAGCACCCCGGGTACCGGGCGGGGGGCGACCGACCGTACCTACGAGCAGTACTTC. The chain combines TRBV27 with TRBJ2-7; 8 bases fit TRBD2. The CDR3 covers 20 residues. The germline CDR1 and CDR2 sequences are MNHEY and SMNVEV (reference sequence). The junction had 25 bases not matched to a gene; V was cut back by 7 bases and J by 2 bases.

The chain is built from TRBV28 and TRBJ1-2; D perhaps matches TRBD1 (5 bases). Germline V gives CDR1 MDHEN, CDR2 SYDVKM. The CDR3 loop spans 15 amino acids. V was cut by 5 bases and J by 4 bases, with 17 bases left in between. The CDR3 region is CASSQLGGEGYGYTF. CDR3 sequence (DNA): TGTGCCAGCAGTCAACTCGGGGGGGAAGGCTATGGCTACACCTTC.

The CDR3 loop reads CASSVEATFNEKLFF. The CDR3 nucleotides read TGTGCCAGCAGCGTAGAGGCCACGTTTAATGAAAAACTGTTTTTT. The chain joins TRBV9 to TRBJ1-4; no reliable D call. This CDR3 comprises 15 residues. The V end lost 0 bases, the J end lost 4 bases, and 10 bases lay between the germline ends. Looked up from germline, CDR1 is SGDLS and CDR2 is YYNGEE.

CDR3 nucleotides: TGCGCCAGCAGCCAAGGTGGACAGATGGTCGGCCTTAACTATGGCTACACCTTC. It encodes CASSQGGQMVGLNYGYTF. The V call is TRBV4-1, the J call TRBJ1-2, with a tentative D call TRBD1 (6 bases). This CDR3 comprises 18 residues. Per the germline V gene, CDR1 is MGHRA and CDR2 is YSYEKL. With 1 base removed from V and 1 base from J, the gap between germline ends came to 19 bases.

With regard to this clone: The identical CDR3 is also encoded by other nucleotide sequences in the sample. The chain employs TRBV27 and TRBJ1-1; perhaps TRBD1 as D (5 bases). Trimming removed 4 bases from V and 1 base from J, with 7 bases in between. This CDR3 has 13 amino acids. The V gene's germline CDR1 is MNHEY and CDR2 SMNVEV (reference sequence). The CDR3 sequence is CASSWGQNTEAFF. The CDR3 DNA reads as TGTGCCAGCAGTTGGGGCCAGAACACTGAAGCTTTCTTT.

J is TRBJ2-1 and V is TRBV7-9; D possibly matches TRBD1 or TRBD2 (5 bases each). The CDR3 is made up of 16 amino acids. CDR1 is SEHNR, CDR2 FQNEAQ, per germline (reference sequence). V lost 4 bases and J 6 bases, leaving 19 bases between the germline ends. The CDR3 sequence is CASSYRIARAGNEQFF. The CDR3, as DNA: TGTGCCAGCAGCTACCGCATAGCCAGGGCGGGCAATGAGCAGTTCTTC.

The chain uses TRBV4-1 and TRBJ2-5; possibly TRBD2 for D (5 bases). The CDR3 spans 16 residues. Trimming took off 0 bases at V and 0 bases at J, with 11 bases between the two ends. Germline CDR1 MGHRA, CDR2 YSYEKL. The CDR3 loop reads CASSQDSGTYQETQYF. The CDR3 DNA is TGCGCCAGCAGCCAAGACAGCGGAACGTACCAAGAGACCCAGTACTTC.

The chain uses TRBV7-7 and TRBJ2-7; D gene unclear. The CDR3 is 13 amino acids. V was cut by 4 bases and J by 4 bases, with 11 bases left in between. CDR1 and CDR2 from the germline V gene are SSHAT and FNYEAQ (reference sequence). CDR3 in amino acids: CASSSAPLYEQYF. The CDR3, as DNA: TGTGCCAGCAGCTCCGCCCCCCTTTACGAGCAGTACTTC.

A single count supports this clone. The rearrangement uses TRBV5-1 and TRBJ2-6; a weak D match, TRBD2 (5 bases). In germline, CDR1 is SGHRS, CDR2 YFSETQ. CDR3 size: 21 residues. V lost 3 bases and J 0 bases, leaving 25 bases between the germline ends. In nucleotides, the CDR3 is TGCGCCAGCAGCTCCAACCCACCGCTAGTAGCGCTAGCCTCTGGGGCCAACGTCCTGACTTTC. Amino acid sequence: CASSSNPPLVALASGANVLTF.

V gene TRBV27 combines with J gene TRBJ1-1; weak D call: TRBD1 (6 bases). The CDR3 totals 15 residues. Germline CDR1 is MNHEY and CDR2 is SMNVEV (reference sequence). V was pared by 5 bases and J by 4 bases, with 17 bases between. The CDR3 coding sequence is TGTGCCAGCAGTCGAGAGCAGGGGCGTGTCACTGAAGCTTTCTTT. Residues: CASSREQGRVTEAFF.

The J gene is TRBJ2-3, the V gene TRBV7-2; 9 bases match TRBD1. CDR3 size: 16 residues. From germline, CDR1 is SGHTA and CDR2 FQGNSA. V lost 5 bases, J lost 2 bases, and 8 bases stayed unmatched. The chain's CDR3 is CASSPGTGSDTDTQYF. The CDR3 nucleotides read TGTGCCAGCAGCCCTGGGACAGGGTCCGACACAGATACGCAGTATTTT.

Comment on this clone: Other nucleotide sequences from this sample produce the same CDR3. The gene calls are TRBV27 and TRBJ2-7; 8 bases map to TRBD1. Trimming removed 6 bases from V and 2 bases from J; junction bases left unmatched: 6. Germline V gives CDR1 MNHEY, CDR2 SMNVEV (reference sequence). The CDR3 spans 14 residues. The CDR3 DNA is TGTGCCAGCAGCCCCGGGACAGGACCCTACGAGCAGTACTTC. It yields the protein CASSPGTGPYEQYF.

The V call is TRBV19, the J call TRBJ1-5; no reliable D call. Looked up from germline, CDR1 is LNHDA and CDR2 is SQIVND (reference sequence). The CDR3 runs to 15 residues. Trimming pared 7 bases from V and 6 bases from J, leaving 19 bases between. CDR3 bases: TGTGCCAGTATTGAGGATTTGGGGTCCGGTCAGCCCCAGCATTTT. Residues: CASIEDLGSGQPQHF.

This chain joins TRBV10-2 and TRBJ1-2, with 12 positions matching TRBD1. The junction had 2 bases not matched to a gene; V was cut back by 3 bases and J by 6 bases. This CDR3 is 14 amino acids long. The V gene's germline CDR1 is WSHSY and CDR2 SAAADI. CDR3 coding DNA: TGCGCCAGCAGTGATGGGACAGGGGGCAATGGCTACACCTTC. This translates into CASSDGTGGNGYTF.

The CDR3 region is CASLTATYEQYF. CDR3 DNA sequence: TGTGCCAGCCTGACAGCCACCTACGAGCAGTACTTC. The rearrangement uses TRBV2 and TRBJ2-7, with a tentative D call TRBD1 (5 bases). The CDR3 runs to 12 residues. V was trimmed by 8 bases and J by 2 bases, leaving 10 bases between them. CDR1 and CDR2 from the germline V gene are SNHLY and FYNNEI.

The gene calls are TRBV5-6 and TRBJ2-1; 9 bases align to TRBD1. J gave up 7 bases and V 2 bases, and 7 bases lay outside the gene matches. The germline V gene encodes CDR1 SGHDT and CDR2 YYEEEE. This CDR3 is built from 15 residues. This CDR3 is CASSFGTGIQNEQFF. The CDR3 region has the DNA TGTGCCAGCAGCTTTGGGACAGGGATACAGAATGAGCAGTTCTTC. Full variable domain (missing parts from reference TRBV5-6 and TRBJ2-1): DAGVTQSPTHLIKTRGQQVTLRCSPKSGHDTVSWYQQALGQGPQFIFQYYEEEERQRGNFPDRFSGHQFPNYSSELNVNALLLGDSALYLCASSFGTGIQNEQFFGPGTRLTVL.

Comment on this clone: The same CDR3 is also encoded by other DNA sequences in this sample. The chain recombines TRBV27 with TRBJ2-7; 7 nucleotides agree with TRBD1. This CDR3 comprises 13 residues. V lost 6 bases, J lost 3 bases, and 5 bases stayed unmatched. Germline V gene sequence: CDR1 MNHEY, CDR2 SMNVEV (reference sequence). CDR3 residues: CASSPRQGYEQYF. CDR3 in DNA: TGTGCCAGCAGCCCGAGACAGGGCTACGAGCAGTACTTC.

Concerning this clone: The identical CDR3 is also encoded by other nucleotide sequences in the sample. The CDR3 coding sequence is TGTGCCAGCAGCGGGACTAGCGGGATCTACGAGCAGTACTTC. Its translation: CASSGTSGIYEQYF. The chain couples TRBV27 to TRBJ2-7, with 13 bases that match TRBD2. The CDR3 sequence is 14 residues long. Germline trimming cut 6 bases from V and 3 bases from J; bases unmatched to any gene: 2. Germline V gives CDR1 MNHEY, CDR2 SMNVEV (reference sequence).

The CDR3 nucleotides read TGTGCCACCAGCACCCGACAGAGCGGGAGCGATCCCTACGAGCAGTACTTC. It codes for CATSTRQSGSDPYEQYF. This sequence joins TRBV15 and TRBJ2-7; 8 bases map to TRBD2. CDR1 and CDR2 from the germline V gene are LNHNV and YYDKDF (reference sequence). V lost 4 bases, J lost 2 bases, and 13 bases stayed unmatched. There are 17 residues in the CDR3.

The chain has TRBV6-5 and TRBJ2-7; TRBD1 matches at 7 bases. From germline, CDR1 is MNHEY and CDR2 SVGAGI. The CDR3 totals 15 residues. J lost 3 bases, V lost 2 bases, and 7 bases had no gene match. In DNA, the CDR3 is TGTGCCAGCAGTTACGAAGAGGGGGCGGGCTACGAGCAGTACTTC. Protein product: CASSYEEGAGYEQYF.

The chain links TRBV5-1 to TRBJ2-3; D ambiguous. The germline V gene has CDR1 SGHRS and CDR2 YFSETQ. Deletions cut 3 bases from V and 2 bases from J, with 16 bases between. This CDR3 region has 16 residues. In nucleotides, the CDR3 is TGCGCCAGCAGCTCCAACTCACCTTACTCCACAGATACGCAGTATTTT. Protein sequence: CASSSNSPYSTDTQYF.